Listed here are 7 T cell receptor beta chains from one sample, sequenced in a study of blood T cell repertoires in COVID-19 (dated by TCRdb to between 2020 and 2021). Library creation used the immunoSEQ multiplex PCR assay. TCRdb holds this immuneACCESS table with in-frame rearrangements only. Some clones are missing; in checked studies, unresolved V genes explain under half, and the rest has no known cause. For this sample the table gives 40,000 or so clones, of which around 88% were detected only once. Roughly 3.9% of the sample goes to the ten largest clones. Input material: peripheral blood. The origin of the receptors is a human donor in a cohort sampled during active COVID-19.

This chain uses TRBV7-2 with TRBJ1-3; D ambiguous. The germline gives CDR1 SGHTA, CDR2 FQGNSA. V was cut by 1 base and J by 3 bases, with 7 bases left in between. The CDR3 totals 14 residues. CDR3 DNA: TGTGCCAGCAGCTTAGTGTATAGTGGAAACACCATATATTTT. This sequence encodes CASSLVYSGNTIYF.

The chain has TRBV7-2 and TRBJ1-5; D is ambiguous. Trimming took 1 base from V and 7 from J, leaving 8 bases between them. Germline V gene data show CDR1 as SGHTA and CDR2 as FQGNSA. This CDR3 has 13 amino acids. The CDR3 here is CASSLGEGQPQHF. The CDR3 coding sequence is TGTGCCAGCAGCTTAGGAGAGGGCCAGCCCCAGCATTTT.

The V gene is TRBV6-5, the J gene TRBJ2-7; no clear D. Germline lookup yields CDR1 MNHEY and CDR2 SVGAGI. The CDR3 has 13 residues. Trimming stripped 8 bases from V and 1 base from J, with 12 bases between. The CDR3 sequence: CASAETRSYEQYF. In nucleotides, the CDR3 is TGTGCCAGCGCCGAGACAAGATCCTACGAGCAGTACTTC.

The chain combines TRBV7-9 with TRBJ2-1, with 9 nucleotides matching TRBD2. The ends lost 4 bases at V and 8 bases at J; junction bases unmatched: 15. This CDR3 spans 17 amino acids. Germline assignment: CDR1 SEHNR and CDR2 FQNEAQ (reference sequence). The CDR3 nucleotides are TGTGCCAGCAGCTCCGGGCGAATGGCTAGCGGGATAGATGAGCAGTTCTTC. Amino acids: CASSSGRMASGIDEQFF.

The rearrangement links TRBV19 to TRBJ1-5; D perhaps matches TRBD1 (6 bases). Looked up from germline, CDR1 is LNHDA and CDR2 is SQIVND (reference sequence). The CDR3 loop spans 15 amino acids. V was clipped by 8 bases and J by 0 bases, with 14 bases between them. The CDR3 coding sequence is TGTGCCAGTCGGACAGCCATATATAGCAATCAGCCCCAGCATTTT. Protein: CASRTAIYSNQPQHF.

This clone was seen a handful of times. This sequence joins TRBV6-1 and TRBJ1-1; TRBD1 matches 9 bases. V shed 1 base and J 6 bases; nucleotides not matched to a gene: 3. Germline V gives CDR1 MNHNS, CDR2 SASEGT. The CDR3 is made up of 14 amino acids. DNA of the CDR3: TGTGCCAGCAGTGAAGACAGGGGGCACCCTGAAGCTTTCTTT. It is translated as CASSEDRGHPEAFF.

J is TRBJ2-2 and V is TRBV13; D gene uncertain. The CDR3 sequence is 13 residues long. The V end was cut by 1 base, the J end by 8 bases, with 8 bases between. Germline assignment: CDR1 PRHDT and CDR2 FYEKMQ (reference sequence). The CDR3 here is CASSLALKGELFF. CDR3 bases: TGTGCCAGCAGCTTAGCACTTAAGGGGGAGCTGTTTTTT.